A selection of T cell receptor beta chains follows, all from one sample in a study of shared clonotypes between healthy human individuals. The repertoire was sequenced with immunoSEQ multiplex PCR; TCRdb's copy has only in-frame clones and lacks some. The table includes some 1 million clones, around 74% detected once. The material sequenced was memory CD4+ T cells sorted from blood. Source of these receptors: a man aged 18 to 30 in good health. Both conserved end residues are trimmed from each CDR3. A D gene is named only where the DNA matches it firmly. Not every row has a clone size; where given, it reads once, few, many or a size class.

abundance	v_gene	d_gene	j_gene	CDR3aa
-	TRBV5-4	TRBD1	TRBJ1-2	ASSSPDRGSHGYT
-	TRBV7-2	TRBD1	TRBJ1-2	ASSSRTGGVDGYT
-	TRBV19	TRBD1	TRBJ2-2	ASTVGTGFTGELF
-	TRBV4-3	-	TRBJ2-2	ASSQVMWAPTGELF
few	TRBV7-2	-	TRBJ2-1	ASSSLGGSYNEQF
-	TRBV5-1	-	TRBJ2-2	ASRVPGTANTGELF
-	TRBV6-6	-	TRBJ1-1	ASQPKRNTEAF
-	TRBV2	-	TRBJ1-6	ASSRGGSYNSPLH
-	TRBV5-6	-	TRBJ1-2	ASSSFEPGDYGYT
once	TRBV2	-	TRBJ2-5	ASQRGVQETQY
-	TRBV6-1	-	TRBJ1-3	ASRGGAGGNTIY
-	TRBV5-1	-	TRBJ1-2	ASSLDGGDYGYT
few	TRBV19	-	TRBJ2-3	ASSTRDTQY
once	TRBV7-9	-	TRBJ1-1	ASSPGGSPHTEAF
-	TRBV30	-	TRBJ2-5	AWSVPGGFETQY
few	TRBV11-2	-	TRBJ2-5	ASTLGDKETQY
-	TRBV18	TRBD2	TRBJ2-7	ASSPTVPGGPAYEQY
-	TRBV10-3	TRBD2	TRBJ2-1	AISPRGLAGHNEQF
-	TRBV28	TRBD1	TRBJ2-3	ASSLGWTGRADTQY
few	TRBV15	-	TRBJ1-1	ATSRYRLGYFGGEAF
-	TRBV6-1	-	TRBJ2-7	ASSELGREQY
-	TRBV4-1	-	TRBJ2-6	ASSQDLGSGANVLT
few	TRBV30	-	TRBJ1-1	AWSVRTVAF
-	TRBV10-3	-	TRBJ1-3	ATLSGDSGNTIY
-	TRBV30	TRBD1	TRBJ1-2	AWSRTGGSYGYT
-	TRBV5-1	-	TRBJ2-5	ASSLAGREETQY
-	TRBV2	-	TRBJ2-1	ASSDWNEQF
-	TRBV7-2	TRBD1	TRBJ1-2	ASTQGGTGIYGYT
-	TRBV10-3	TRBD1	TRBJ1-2	AITPGQGTYGYT
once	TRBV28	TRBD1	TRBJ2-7	ASKITGGSYEQY
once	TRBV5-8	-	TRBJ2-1	ASSLALKNNEQF
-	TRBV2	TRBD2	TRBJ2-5	ASSNPSGGGETQY
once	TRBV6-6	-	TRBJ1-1	ASSQDRYTEAF
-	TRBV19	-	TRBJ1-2	ATSPGLYGYT
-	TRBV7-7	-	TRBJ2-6	ASSPGSSGANVLT
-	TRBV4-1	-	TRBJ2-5	ASSLGLEETQY
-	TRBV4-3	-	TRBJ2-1	ASSQDEVQF
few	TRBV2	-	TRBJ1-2	ASSENRYT
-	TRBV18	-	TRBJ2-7	ASSIQQTSYEQY
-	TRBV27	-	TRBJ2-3	ASSLTRGGTQY
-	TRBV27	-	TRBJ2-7	ASSHRGAIYEQY
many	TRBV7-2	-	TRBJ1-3	ASSVGTSGNTIY
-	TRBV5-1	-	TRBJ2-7	ASSLFGGLEQY
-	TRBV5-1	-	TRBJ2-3	ASTLADSSTDTQY
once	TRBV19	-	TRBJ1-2	ASMRKGGRLYGYT